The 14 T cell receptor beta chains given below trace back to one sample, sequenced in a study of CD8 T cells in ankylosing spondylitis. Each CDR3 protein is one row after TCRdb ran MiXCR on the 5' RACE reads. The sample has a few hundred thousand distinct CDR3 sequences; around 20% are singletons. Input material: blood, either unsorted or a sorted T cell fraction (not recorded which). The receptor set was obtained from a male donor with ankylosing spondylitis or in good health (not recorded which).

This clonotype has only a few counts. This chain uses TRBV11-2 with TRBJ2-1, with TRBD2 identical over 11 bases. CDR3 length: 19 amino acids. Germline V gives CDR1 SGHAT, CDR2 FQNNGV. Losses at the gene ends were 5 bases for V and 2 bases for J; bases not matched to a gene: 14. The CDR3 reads CASSTQSEASGGPYNEQFF. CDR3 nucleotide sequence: TGTGCCAGCAGCACCCAATCCGAGGCTAGCGGGGGGCCCTACAATGAGCAGTTCTTC.

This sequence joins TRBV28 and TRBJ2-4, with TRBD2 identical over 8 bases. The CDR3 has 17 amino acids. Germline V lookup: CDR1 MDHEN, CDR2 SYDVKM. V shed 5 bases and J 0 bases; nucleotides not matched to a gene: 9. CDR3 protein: CASSIRGGTRAKNIQYF. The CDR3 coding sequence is TGTGCCAGCAGTATACGGGGGGGGACACGAGCCAAAAACATTCAGTACTTC.

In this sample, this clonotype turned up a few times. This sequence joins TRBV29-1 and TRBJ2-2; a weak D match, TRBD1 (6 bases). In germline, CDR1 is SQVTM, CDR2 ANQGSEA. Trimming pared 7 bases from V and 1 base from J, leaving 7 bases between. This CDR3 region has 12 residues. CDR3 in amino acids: CSGTENTGELFF. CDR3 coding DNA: TGCAGCGGGACAGAGAACACCGGGGAGCTGTTTTTT.

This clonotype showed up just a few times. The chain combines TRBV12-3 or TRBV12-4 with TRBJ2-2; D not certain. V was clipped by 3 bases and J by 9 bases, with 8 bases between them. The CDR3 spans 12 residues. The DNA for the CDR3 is TGTGCCAGCAGTTTTTTAGCCTGGGAGCTGTTTTTT. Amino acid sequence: CASSFLAWELFF.

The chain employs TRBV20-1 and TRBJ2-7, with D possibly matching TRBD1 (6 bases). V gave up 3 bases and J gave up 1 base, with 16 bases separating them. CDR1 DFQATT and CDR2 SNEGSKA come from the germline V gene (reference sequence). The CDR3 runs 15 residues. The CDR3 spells CSARGTLSPSYEQYF. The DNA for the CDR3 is TGCAGTGCTAGGGGGACACTAAGTCCATCCTACGAGCAGTACTTC.

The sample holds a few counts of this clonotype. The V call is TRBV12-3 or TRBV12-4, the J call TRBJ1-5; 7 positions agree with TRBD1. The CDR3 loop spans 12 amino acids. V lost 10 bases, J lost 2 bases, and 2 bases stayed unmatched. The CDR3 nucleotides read TGTGCCAACGGACAGGGCAATCAGCCCCAGCATTTT. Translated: CANGQGNQPQHF.

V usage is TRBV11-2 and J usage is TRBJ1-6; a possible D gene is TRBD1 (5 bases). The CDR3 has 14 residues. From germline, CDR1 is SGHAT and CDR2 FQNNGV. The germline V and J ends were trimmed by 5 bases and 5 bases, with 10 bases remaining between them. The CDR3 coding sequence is TGTGCCAGCAGCGCCGGGGCTGATAATTCACCCCTCCACTTT. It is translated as CASSAGADNSPLHF.

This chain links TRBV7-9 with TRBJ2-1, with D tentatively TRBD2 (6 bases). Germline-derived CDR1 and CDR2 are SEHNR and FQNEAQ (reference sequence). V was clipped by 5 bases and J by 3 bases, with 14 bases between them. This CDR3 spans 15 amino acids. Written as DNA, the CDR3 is TGTGCCAGCAGCCCCCGGGACTCATACTACAATGAGCAGTTCTTC. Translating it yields CASSPRDSYYNEQFF.

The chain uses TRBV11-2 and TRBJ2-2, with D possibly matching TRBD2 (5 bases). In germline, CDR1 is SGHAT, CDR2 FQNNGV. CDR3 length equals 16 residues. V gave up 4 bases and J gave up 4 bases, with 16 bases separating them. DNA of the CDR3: TGTGCCAGCAGCTCCCTTTGGGAGCTAGGCACCGGGGAGCTGTTTTTT. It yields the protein CASSSLWELGTGELFF.

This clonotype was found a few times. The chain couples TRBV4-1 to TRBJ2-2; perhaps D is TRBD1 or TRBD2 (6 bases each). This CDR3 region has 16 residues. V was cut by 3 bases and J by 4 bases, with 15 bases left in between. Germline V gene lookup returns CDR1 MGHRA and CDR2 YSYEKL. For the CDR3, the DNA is TGCGCCAGCAGCCACGCTAGGGGGGCGGTCACCGGGGAGCTGTTTTTT. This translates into CASSHARGAVTGELFF.

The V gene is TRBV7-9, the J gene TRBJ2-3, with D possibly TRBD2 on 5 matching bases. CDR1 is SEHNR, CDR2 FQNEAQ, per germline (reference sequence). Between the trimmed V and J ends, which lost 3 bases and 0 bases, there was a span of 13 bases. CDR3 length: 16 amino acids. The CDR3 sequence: CASSFGEGDSTDTQYF. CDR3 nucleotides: TGTGCCAGCAGCTTCGGCGAGGGAGATAGCACAGATACGCAGTATTTT.

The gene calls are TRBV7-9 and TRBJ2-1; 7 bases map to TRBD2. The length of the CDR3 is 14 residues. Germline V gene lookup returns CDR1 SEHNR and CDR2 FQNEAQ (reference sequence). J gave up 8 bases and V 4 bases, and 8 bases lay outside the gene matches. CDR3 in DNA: TGTGCCAGCAGCTCGCGGGAGCTTGGCGATGAGCAGTTCTTC. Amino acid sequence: CASSSRELGDEQFF.

CDR3 loop: CASSLSQLEAFF. For the CDR3, the DNA is TGTGCCAGCAGTTTATCCCAGCTTGAAGCTTTCTTT. The chain links TRBV12-3 or TRBV12-4 to TRBJ1-1; D remains unclear. V was clipped by 2 bases and J by 7 bases, with 8 bases between them. The CDR3 sequence is 12 residues long.

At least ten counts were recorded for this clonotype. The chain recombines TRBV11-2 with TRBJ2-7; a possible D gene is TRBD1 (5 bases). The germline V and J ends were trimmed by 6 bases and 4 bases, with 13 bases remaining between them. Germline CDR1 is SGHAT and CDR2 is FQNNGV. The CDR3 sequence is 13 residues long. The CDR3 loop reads CASSFGAAYEQYF. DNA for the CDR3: TGTGCCAGCAGTTTTGGGGCCGCATACGAGCAGTACTTC.